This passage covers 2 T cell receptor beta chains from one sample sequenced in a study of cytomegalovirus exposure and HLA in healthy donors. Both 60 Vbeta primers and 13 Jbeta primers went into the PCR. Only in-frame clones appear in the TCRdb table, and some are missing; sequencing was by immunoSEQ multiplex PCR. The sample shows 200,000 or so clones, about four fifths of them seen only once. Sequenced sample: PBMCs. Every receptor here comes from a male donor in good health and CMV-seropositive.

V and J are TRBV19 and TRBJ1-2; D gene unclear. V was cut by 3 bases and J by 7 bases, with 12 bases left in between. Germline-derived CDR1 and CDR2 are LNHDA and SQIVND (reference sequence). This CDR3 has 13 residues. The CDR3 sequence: CASSILVQTGYTF. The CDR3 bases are TGTGCCAGTAGTATTCTAGTGCAGACTGGCTACACCTTC.

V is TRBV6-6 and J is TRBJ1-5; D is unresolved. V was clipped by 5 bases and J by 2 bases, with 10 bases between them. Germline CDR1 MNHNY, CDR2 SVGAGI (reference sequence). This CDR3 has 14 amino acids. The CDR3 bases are TGTGCCAGCAGTCCTACTAGGGGCAATCAGCCCCAGCATTTT. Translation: CASSPTRGNQPQHF.